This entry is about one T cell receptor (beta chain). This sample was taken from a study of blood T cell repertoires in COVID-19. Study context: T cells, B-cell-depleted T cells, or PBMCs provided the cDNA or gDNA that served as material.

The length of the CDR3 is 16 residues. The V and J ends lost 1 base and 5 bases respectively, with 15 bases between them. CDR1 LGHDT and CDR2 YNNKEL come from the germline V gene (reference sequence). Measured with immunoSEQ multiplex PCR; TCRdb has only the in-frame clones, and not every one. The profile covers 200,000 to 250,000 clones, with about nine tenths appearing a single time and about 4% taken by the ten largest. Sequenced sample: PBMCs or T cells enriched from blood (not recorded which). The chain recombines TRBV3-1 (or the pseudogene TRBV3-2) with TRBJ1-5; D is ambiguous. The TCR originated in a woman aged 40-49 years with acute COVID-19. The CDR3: CASSQVSAAGHQPQHF. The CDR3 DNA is TGTGCCAGCAGCCAAGTTTCTGCCGCAGGTCATCAGCCCCAGCATTTT.